These 10 T cell receptor beta chains share one sample of origin, sequenced in a study of cytomegalovirus exposure and HLA in healthy donors. The PCR contained 60 Vbeta and 13 Jbeta primers. The table came from immunoSEQ multiplex PCR; TCRdb's copy has only in-frame clones and leaves some out. The table has some 190,000 clones, over 60% seen once. Sequenced material: PBMCs. These TCRs come from a man between 18 and 35 years old in good health and CMV-seronegative.

V usage is TRBV6-5 and J usage is TRBJ1-5; unclear D gene. CDR1 and CDR2 (germline): MNHEY, SVGAGI. The CDR3 contains 15 residues. Trimming took 8 bases from V and 4 from J, leaving 18 bases between them. Here the CDR3 reads CASGDGFGLNQPQHF. The CDR3 region has the DNA TGTGCCAGCGGCGACGGGTTTGGCCTTAATCAGCCCCAGCATTTT.

There are a few counts of this clone. The chain employs TRBV28 and TRBJ2-3; TRBD2 agrees at 10 bases. The length of the CDR3 is 15 residues. J gave up 6 bases and V 6 bases, and 9 bases lay outside the gene matches. Per germline, CDR1 MDHEN and CDR2 SYDVKM. CDR3: CASRLAGTTHDTQYF. CDR3 DNA: TGTGCCAGCAGACTAGCGGGGACTACACACGATACGCAGTATTTT.

The chain carries TRBV5-1 and TRBJ2-5; D is uncertain. V shed 4 bases and J shed 2 bases, with 15 bases lying between them. Looked up from germline, CDR1 is SGHRS and CDR2 is YFSETQ. The CDR3 loop spans 15 amino acids. Written as DNA, the CDR3 is TGCGCCAGCAGCCTCGGGTTGTTGAAACAAGAGACCCAGTACTTC. It yields the protein CASSLGLLKQETQYF.

The chain couples TRBV6-5 to TRBJ2-7; tentatively, D is TRBD2 (5 bases). Trimming took off 6 bases at V and 2 bases at J, with 11 bases between the two ends. Germline V gene sequence: CDR1 MNHEY, CDR2 SVGAGI. The CDR3 length is 13 residues. Written as DNA, the CDR3 is TGTGCCAGCAGAATGGACTTTCCCTACGAGCAGTACTTC. Translated, it gives CASRMDFPYEQYF.

The rearrangement uses TRBV25-1 and TRBJ1-2; no definite D call. V was shortened by 4 bases and J by 4 bases, with 7 bases between the two germline ends. The CDR3 runs 12 residues. CDR1 is MGHDK, CDR2 SYGVNS, per germline. CDR3 in amino acids: CASSVGGYGYTF. The CDR3 DNA reads TGTGCCAGCAGTGTTGGAGGCTATGGCTACACCTTC.

V usage is TRBV5-1 and J usage is TRBJ2-6; D call uncertain. Trimming took off 4 bases at V and 0 bases at J, with 11 bases between the two ends. The CDR3 has 16 residues. Germline V gives CDR1 SGHRS, CDR2 YFSETQ. The CDR3 region has the DNA TGCGCCAGCAGCCGCGAAGATCGCTCTGGGGCCAACGTCCTGACTTTC. The encoded protein is CASSREDRSGANVLTF.

The chain carries TRBV5-4 and TRBJ1-2, with D tentatively TRBD1 (5 bases). Trimming stripped 3 bases from V and 6 bases from J, with 9 bases between. Germline CDR1 is SGHNT and CDR2 is YYREEE (reference sequence). The CDR3 runs 12 residues. CDR3 in amino acids: CASSSDRDGYTF. The CDR3 DNA reads as TGTGCCAGCAGCTCCGACAGAGATGGCTACACCTTC.

The rearrangement uses TRBV6-6 and TRBJ2-1; 8 bases are shared with TRBD1. Germline CDR1 MNHNY, CDR2 SVGAGI (reference sequence). The CDR3 covers 15 residues. J lost 0 bases, V lost 7 bases, and 5 bases had no gene match. The CDR3 DNA sequence: TGTGCCAGCAAGAGGCAGGGGGCCTCCTACAATGAGCAGTTCTTC. Translation: CASKRQGASYNEQFF.

This chain uses TRBV28 with TRBJ2-7; 7 positions match TRBD1. CDR1 is MDHEN and CDR2 is SYDVKM in the germline V gene. V dropped 1 base and J dropped 1; count of bases not matched to a gene: 4. The CDR3 consists of 15 residues. The chain's CDR3 is CASSLSQGVSYEQYF. Written as DNA, the CDR3 is TGTGCCAGCAGTTTATCCCAGGGGGTATCCTACGAGCAGTACTTC.

The chain carries TRBV28 and TRBJ2-3, with a tentative D call TRBD1 (6 bases). There are 14 residues in the CDR3. Germline V gene lookup returns CDR1 MDHEN and CDR2 SYDVKM. The V gene lost 5 bases and the J gene lost 2 bases, with 11 bases spanning the gap. This CDR3 is CASSRDKPTDTQYF. The CDR3 DNA reads TGTGCCAGCAGTCGGGACAAGCCCACAGATACGCAGTATTTT.